A single sample is the source of the 32 T cell receptor beta chains below, sequenced in a study of CD8 T cells in ankylosing spondylitis. MiXCR was run by TCRdb on the 5' RACE reads, yielding one entry per CDR3 protein. The sample records 200,000 to 250,000 distinct CDR3 sequences, over 8.5% being singletons. Sequenced material: blood, either unsorted or a sorted T cell fraction (not recorded which). The origin of the receptors is a male donor with ankylosing spondylitis or in good health (not recorded which).

The table lists this clonotype with a few counts. The chain is built from TRBV11-2 and TRBJ1-1; a possible D gene is TRBD1 (5 bases). This CDR3 is built from 12 residues. V lost 5 bases, J lost 7 bases, and 11 bases lay in between. Germline CDR1 reads SGHAT; CDR2 reads FQNNGV. The CDR3 nucleotides are TGTGCCAGCAGCGGTGACAGACTTGAAGCTTTCTTT. It translates to CASSGDRLEAFF.

The chain couples TRBV28 to TRBJ1-6; 7 nucleotides agree with TRBD1. Trimming took 5 bases from V and 7 from J; bases not matched to a gene: 5. CDR1 MDHEN and CDR2 SYDVKM come from the germline V gene. The CDR3 is 14 residues long. The CDR3: CASSRDSGNSPLHF. The CDR3 DNA follows: TGTGCCAGCAGTCGGGACAGCGGCAATTCACCCCTCCACTTT.

In its sample, this clonotype was seen many times. DNA for the CDR3: TGTGCCAGCAGCTTAGGTGGTGGGGGGCCCACCTTC. Encoded protein: CASSLGGGGPTF. This sequence joins TRBV7-8 and TRBJ1-2; a weak D match, TRBD1 (6 bases). The V end was cut by 1 base, the J end by 13 bases, with 13 bases between. Germline V gene data show CDR1 as SGHVS and CDR2 as FQNEAQ. CDR3 length: 12 amino acids. Complete variable domain (other parts from reference TRBV7-8 and TRBJ1-2): GAGVSQSPRYKVAKRGQDVALRCDPISGHVSLFWYQQALGQGPEFLTYFQNEAQLDKSGLPSDRFFAERPEGSVSTLKIQRTQQEDSAVYLCASSLGGGGPTFGSGTRLTVV.

This clonotype was seen at least ten times. The chain carries TRBV10-3 and TRBJ2-2, with 8 bases matching TRBD2. CDR1 is ENHRY and CDR2 is SYGVKD in the germline V gene. V shed 3 bases, J shed 0 bases, and the junction held 6 bases outside the gene matches. The CDR3 sequence is 17 residues long. The CDR3 protein is CAISEVAGGANTGELFF. CDR3 sequence (DNA): TGTGCCATCAGTGAAGTCGCGGGGGGCGCGAACACCGGGGAGCTGTTTTTT.

This chain connects TRBV18 to TRBJ2-7; no reliable D call. The CDR3 is made up of 12 amino acids. Germline CDR1 reads KGHSH; CDR2 reads LQKENI. The V end lost 6 bases, the J end lost 3 bases, and 9 bases lay between the germline ends. The CDR3 nucleotides read TGTGCCAGCTCGCCCCAGAACTACGAGCAGTACTTC. It translates to CASSPQNYEQYF.

This clonotype was detected ten times or more. The J gene is TRBJ2-7, the V gene TRBV10-3, with a possible D match to TRBD1 (7 bases). The CDR3 loop spans 14 amino acids. Germline assignment: CDR1 ENHRY and CDR2 SYGVKD. Trimming removed 6 bases from V and 5 bases from J, with 17 bases in between. The DNA of the CDR3 is TGTGCCATCAGAGCCGCGGGACAGAGGAACGAGCAGTACTTC. It translates to CAIRAAGQRNEQYF.

This clonotype was seen at least ten times. The chain employs TRBV12-3 or TRBV12-4 and TRBJ2-1; D ambiguous. The V end lost 2 bases, the J end lost 8 bases, and 4 bases lay between the germline ends. This CDR3 contains 11 residues. Here the CDR3 reads CASSLLDEQFF. The CDR3 DNA follows: TGTGCCAGCAGTTTATTGGATGAGCAGTTCTTC.

Ten or more counts support this clonotype. The chain uses TRBV25-1 and TRBJ2-5, with D possibly TRBD2 on 5 matching bases. Germline CDR1 reads MGHDK; CDR2 reads SYGVNS. V gave up 4 bases and J gave up 5 bases, with 14 bases separating them. There are 14 residues in the CDR3. CDR3 nucleotide sequence: TGTGCCAGCAGTGCGAGGGCACCTGAGGAGACCCAGTACTTC. Its protein is CASSARAPEETQYF.

The sample holds a few counts of this clonotype. The chain employs TRBV7-6 and TRBJ2-5; 7 nucleotides agree with TRBD2. V was pared by 2 bases and J by 7 bases, with 10 bases of the junction left unmatched. The CDR3 runs to 15 residues. Germline CDR1 reads SGHVS; CDR2 reads FNYEAQ. CDR3 nucleotide sequence: TGTGCCAGCAGCTTAAGAGCGGGACCCGTTGGGACCCAGTACTTC. It is translated as CASSLRAGPVGTQYF.

In its sample, this clonotype was seen many times. The chain links TRBV29-1 to TRBJ2-1, with TRBD1 matching 10 bases. The CDR3 sequence is 15 residues long. Germline loops: CDR1 SQVTM, CDR2 ANQGSEA. V was pared by 0 bases and J by 6 bases, with 5 bases of the junction left unmatched. The CDR3 DNA reads as TGCAGCGTTGAAGATCATGGGACAGGGGCCAATGAGCAGTTCTTC. As protein: CSVEDHGTGANEQFF.

This clonotype was observed many times. V usage is TRBV20-1 and J usage is TRBJ2-5; either TRBD1 or TRBD2 may fit D (5 bases each). Per germline, CDR1 DFQATT and CDR2 SNEGSKA (reference sequence). CDR3 size: 15 residues. V gave up 6 bases and J gave up 0 bases, with 17 bases separating them. The CDR3 DNA follows: TGCAGTGCAGAACCCGGGGACGGAAACCAAGAGACCCAGTACTTC. Protein product: CSAEPGDGNQETQYF.

This clonotype appeared many times. The chain has TRBV12-3 or TRBV12-4 and TRBJ2-3; D unresolved. Trimming took off 2 bases at V and 4 bases at J, with 13 bases between the two ends. This CDR3 comprises 15 residues. The CDR3 spells CASSLFYRRPDTQYF. The CDR3 DNA is TGTGCCAGCAGTTTATTCTATCGCAGGCCAGATACGCAGTATTTT.

Comments on this clonotype: This could be a read error, since a much larger clone is one nucleotide away. V and J are TRBV27 and TRBJ2-3, with TRBD2 as a possible D gene (7 bases). Germline V CDR1 and CDR2: MNHEY, SMNVEV (reference sequence). The CDR3 runs to 15 residues. V dropped 6 bases and J dropped 4 bases, with 17 bases sitting between them. In DNA, the CDR3 is TGTGCCAGCAGCCATGCCCGGGGGGCAGCAGATACGCAGTATTTT. It translates to CASSHARGAADTQYF.

In its sample, this clonotype was seen a few times. The rearrangement uses TRBV5-1 and TRBJ2-3; D is uncertain. In germline, CDR1 is SGHRS, CDR2 YFSETQ. The CDR3 is made up of 16 amino acids. V lost 2 bases and J 4 bases, leaving 17 bases between the germline ends. In DNA, the CDR3 is TGCGCCAGCAGCTTAACAACTGGGTTTCGGGCAGATACGCAGTATTTT. Amino acid sequence: CASSLTTGFRADTQYF.

This clonotype came up many times. The chain carries TRBV20-1 and TRBJ1-2; unclear D gene. The CDR3 spans 13 residues. V shed 1 base and J shed 6 bases, with 12 bases lying between them. From germline, CDR1 is DFQATT and CDR2 SNEGSKA (reference sequence). CDR3 nucleotide sequence: TGCAGTGCTAGAGGTTCAGAGAAGAATGGCTACACCTTC. It yields the protein CSARGSEKNGYTF.

This clonotype was observed at least ten times. V and J are TRBV10-3 and TRBJ2-2; 7 bases are shared with TRBD1. Germline V gene lookup returns CDR1 ENHRY and CDR2 SYGVKD. Trimming took 6 bases from V and 4 from J; bases not matched to a gene: 2. The CDR3 runs 13 residues. The CDR3 reads CAIRGTVTGELFF. In DNA form, the CDR3 reads TGTGCCATCAGGGGGACAGTCACCGGGGAGCTGTTTTTT.

V usage is TRBV28 and J usage is TRBJ1-4, with a weak D call TRBD1 (5 bases). V shed 3 bases and J shed 0 bases, with 17 bases lying between them. The germline V gene encodes CDR1 MDHEN and CDR2 SYDVKM. The CDR3 contains 18 residues. CDR3 nucleotide sequence: TGTGCCAGCAGTTTGGGGGTGAGGGCAGTTGCAACTAATGAAAAACTGTTTTTT. As protein: CASSLGVRAVATNEKLFF.

This clonotype was counted many times. The CDR3 is CASWAGTNTEAFF. The CDR3 nucleotides are TGTGCCAGCTGGGCAGGCACCAACACTGAAGCTTTCTTT. This chain uses TRBV12-3 or TRBV12-4 with TRBJ1-1; D call uncertain. CDR3 length equals 13 residues. V lost 8 bases and J 2 bases, leaving 12 bases between the germline ends.

The chain combines TRBV19 with TRBJ2-1, with D perhaps TRBD1 or TRBD2 (5 bases each). This CDR3 contains 14 residues. Germline CDR1 and CDR2: LNHDA and SQIVND (reference sequence). Between the trimmed V and J ends, which lost 10 bases and 4 bases, there was a span of 17 bases. The CDR3 protein is CATLAGAQYNEQFF. The CDR3 nucleotides read TGTGCCACTCTAGCCGGGGCACAATACAATGAGCAGTTCTTC.

There are many counts of this clonotype. The chain uses TRBV6-5 and TRBJ1-2, with 9 bases matching TRBD1. The germline gives CDR1 MNHEY, CDR2 SVGAGI. The CDR3 sequence is 16 residues long. With V trimmed by 0 bases and J by 7 bases, 9 bases remained unmatched. CDR3 sequence (DNA): TGTGCCAGCAGTTACTCGAGGAGGACAGGGGACCCTGGCTACACCTTC. It is translated as CASSYSRRTGDPGYTF.

This clonotype showed up many times. CDR3 in DNA: TGTGCCAGCAGTGTAGGTAGCGCGAACACCGGGGAGCTGTTTTTT. As protein: CASSVGSANTGELFF. The chain employs TRBV2 and TRBJ2-2; possibly TRBD2 for D (5 bases). The CDR3 is made up of 15 amino acids. Germline CDR1 and CDR2: SNHLY and FYNNEI. Trimming shortened V by 4 bases and J by 0 bases, and 9 bases separated the two germline ends.

V gene TRBV10-3 combines with J gene TRBJ2-5, with D perhaps matching TRBD1 (5 bases). Germline-derived CDR1 and CDR2 are ENHRY and SYGVKD. V shed 3 bases and J shed 1 base, with 12 bases lying between them. The CDR3 length is 15 residues. In DNA form, the CDR3 reads TGTGCCATCAGTGAAAGCAGGGCCTTCCAAGAGACCCAGTACTTC. Its translation: CAISESRAFQETQYF.

The chain is built from TRBV28 and TRBJ1-5; D gene unclear. The CDR3 contains 14 residues. Germline CDR1 and CDR2: MDHEN and SYDVKM. V was shortened by 8 bases and J by 2 bases, with 13 bases between the two germline ends. The CDR3 DNA sequence: TGTGCCAGCCAACTCGGGTCGGGCAATCAGCCCCAGCATTTT. It translates to CASQLGSGNQPQHF.

This sequence joins TRBV6-1 and TRBJ1-1; a weak D match, TRBD1 (5 bases). The CDR3 has 13 residues. The germline gives CDR1 MNHNS, CDR2 SASEGT. Trimming removed 8 bases at V and 0 bases at J, with 10 bases between. CDR3 nucleotide sequence: TGTGCCAGCGGGCAGGGAATGAACACTGAAGCTTTCTTT. Translating gives CASGQGMNTEAFF.

This clonotype has a count of ten or more. The chain joins TRBV7-3 to TRBJ2-3; maybe TRBD2 (7 bases). The V end lost 8 bases, the J end lost 3 bases, and 15 bases lay between the germline ends. Per germline, CDR1 SGHTA and CDR2 FQGTGA. The CDR3 is made up of 14 amino acids. The CDR3 DNA sequence: TGTGCCAGCGGCCGGGGGGCCGGGACAGATACGCAGTATTTT. It specifies CASGRGAGTDTQYF.

This clonotype has just a few counts. The CDR3 bases are TGTGCCAGCACCCCAGGGGGGGGAGGTGGAAACACCATATATTTT. Protein: CASTPGGGGGNTIYF. J is TRBJ1-3 and V is TRBV12-3 or TRBV12-4; 7 positions agree with TRBD1. CDR3 size: 15 residues. Trimming at V came to 7 bases and at J to 3 bases, leaving 9 bases not matched to a gene.

The table lists this clonotype with many counts. V gene TRBV5-1 combines with J gene TRBJ1-2; TRBD1 is a possible D gene (5 bases). The CDR3 consists of 14 residues. Germline loops: CDR1 SGHRS, CDR2 YFSETQ. The V end was cut by 4 bases, the J end by 2 bases, with 12 bases between. The CDR3 coding sequence is TGCGCCAGCAGCCCCCCCGGGGACAACTATGGCTACACCTTC. Translation: CASSPPGDNYGYTF.

This clonotype has at least ten counts. This sequence joins TRBV4-1 and TRBJ2-2; TRBD2 matches 8 bases. CDR3 size: 18 residues. From germline, CDR1 is MGHRA and CDR2 YSYEKL. The ends lost 6 bases at V and 2 bases at J; junction bases unmatched: 14. The CDR3 bases are TGCGCCAGCAGGGGCGGTTTCTTAGCGGGGAGTAACACCGGGGAGCTGTTTTTT. The encoded protein is CASRGGFLAGSNTGELFF.

This clonotype was seen repeatedly, ten times or more. The genes are TRBV24-1 and TRBJ2-1; no reliable D call. The V end was cut by 1 base, the J end by 10 bases, with 7 bases between. Looked up from germline, CDR1 is KGHDR and CDR2 is SFDVKD. There are 12 residues in the CDR3. CDR3 DNA sequence: TGTGCCACCAGTGATTTTGAGTCCGAGCAGTTCTTC. This encodes CATSDFESEQFF.

This clonotype came up a few times. The chain couples TRBV20-1 to TRBJ1-2; TRBD1 matches at 7 bases. The ends lost 5 bases at V and 8 bases at J; junction bases unmatched: 11. Germline CDR1 and CDR2: DFQATT and SNEGSKA (reference sequence). The CDR3 is 13 amino acids. The CDR3 sequence is CSAGGTDQGGYTF. The CDR3 DNA reads TGCAGTGCTGGGGGGACAGACCAAGGGGGCTACACCTTC.

This clonotype was recorded a few times. The V call is TRBV29-1, the J call TRBJ2-5; 8 bases line up with TRBD1. Germline CDR1 and CDR2: SQVTM and ANQGSEA. Unmatched junction bases numbered 11, after V lost 5 bases and J lost 6 bases. The CDR3 has 14 amino acids. CDR3 nucleotide sequence: TGCAGCGTTTACTCGACAGGGGACGTGAAGACCCAGTACTTC. As protein: CSVYSTGDVKTQYF. Based on the CDR3 plus reference TRBV29-1 and TRBJ2-5, the full variable domain is SAVISQKPSRDICQRGTSLTIQCQVDSQVTMMFWYRQQPGQSLTLIATANQGSEATYESGFVIDKFPISRPNLTFSTLTVSNMSPEDSSIYLCSVYSTGDVKTQYFGPGTRLLVL.

This clonotype was counted a few times. DNA of the CDR3: TGTGCCAGCAGCTTAGAACGGAACCAGTACTTC. Translating gives CASSLERNQYF. The chain recombines TRBV7-9 with TRBJ2-4; no definite D call. Trimming stripped 1 base from V and 13 bases from J, with 8 bases between. This CDR3 spans 11 amino acids. CDR1 SEHNR and CDR2 FQNEAQ come from the germline V gene (reference sequence).